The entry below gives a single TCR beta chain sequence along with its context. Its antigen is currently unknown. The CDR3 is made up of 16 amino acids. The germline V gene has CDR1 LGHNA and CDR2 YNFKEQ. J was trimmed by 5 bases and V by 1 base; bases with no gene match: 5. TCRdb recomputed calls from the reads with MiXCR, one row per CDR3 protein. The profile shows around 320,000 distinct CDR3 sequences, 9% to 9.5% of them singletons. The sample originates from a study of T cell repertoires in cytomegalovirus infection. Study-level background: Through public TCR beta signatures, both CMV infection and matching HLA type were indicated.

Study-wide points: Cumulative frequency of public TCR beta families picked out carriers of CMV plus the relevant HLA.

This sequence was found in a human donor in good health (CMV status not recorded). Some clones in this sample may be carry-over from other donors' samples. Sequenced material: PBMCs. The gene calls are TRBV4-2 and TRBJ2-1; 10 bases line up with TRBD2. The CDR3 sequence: CASSQASSGSNNEQFF. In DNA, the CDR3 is TGTGCCAGCAGCCAAGCTTCTAGCGGGAGTAACAATGAGCAGTTCTTC.